This T cell receptor (beta chain) was found in a study of response to subunit inactivated influenza vaccine (dated by TCRdb to between 2017 and 2018). In the study overall: The study used deep quantitative T cell receptor repertoire profiling to track responses to a trivalent subunit inactivated influenza vaccine.

Comments on this clonotype: What this receptor recognizes is not known. No much larger clone is present one base from it, and per-base qualities are unavailable.

There are 12 amino acids in the CDR3, from cysteine to phenylalanine inclusive. CDR3 DNA only is kept here, 36 bases in frame from base 1. Here V drops 6 bases and J drops 5 bases, and the junction holds 6 bases not matched to any gene. The germline V gene (reference sequence) gives CDR1 as DFQATT and CDR2 as SNEGSKA. The research as a whole found: According to the authors, only a limited number of new T cells may be recruited by each seasonal influenza vaccination.

Library construction relied on RT-PCR. Sequencer: Illumina HiSeq 2500. TCRdb's own reprocessing of the public reads used fastp at Q25 and MiXCR and kept productive beta chains. All rows with the same CDR3 protein become a single entry with the most common DNA and genes. This sample lists 550,000 to 800,000 distinct CDR3 sequences; less than 20% were detected once. Roughly 12% of the sample is held by the ten biggest clonotypes. This sequence was found in a middle-aged man who received an inactivated influenza vaccine. Donor details come from another sample of the same person, matched by shared clones. The V gene is TRBV20-1 and the J gene is TRBJ2-7; a stretch of 8 junction bases matches TRBD1. The specimen comprised PBMCs from blood, sampled approximately 12 days after vaccination. This receptor has the CDR3 CSASGGTNEQYF. The nucleotide sequence is TGCAGTGCCTCAGGGGGCACTAACGAGCAGTACTTC.